This is a list of T cell receptor beta chains from one sample in a study of cytomegalovirus exposure and HLA in healthy donors. Generated by immunoSEQ multiplex PCR, the TCRdb table keeps only in-frame clones and is missing some. The data hold roughly 92,000 clones, with 75% to 85% observed a single time. Sequencing used PBMCs. These receptors all stem from a man in his fifties or sixties in good health and CMV-seropositive. Both conserved end residues are part of each CDR3. A D gene is named only where the DNA matches it firmly. The size entry is marked missing in some rows and otherwise reads once, few, many or a size class.

few,TRBJ2-2,TRBV7-9,TRBD2,TGTTCCAGCAGCTCCTGGCGGGAGCGGAACACCGGGGAGCTGTTTTTT,CSSSSWRERNTGELFF
.,TRBJ2-5,TRBV6-6,.,TGTGCCAGCAGTTACTCAGCAGGCCCCCAAGAGACCCAGTACTTC,CASSYSAGPQETQYF
.,TRBJ2-7,TRBV18,TRBD2,TGTGCCAGCTCACCCTTAGCGGGAGGGCCTGGGTTCGGCGAGCAGTACTTC,CASSPLAGGPGFGEQYF
.,TRBJ1-5,TRBV19,.,TGTGCCAGTAGCACAGTACGCAATCAGCCCCAGCATTTT,CASSTVRNQPQHF
.,TRBJ2-3,TRBV7-9,.,TGTGCCAGCAGCTCCGGACAGAGTGGCACAGATACGCAGTATTTT,CASSSGQSGTDTQYF
.,TRBJ2-1,TRBV19,TRBD2,TGTGCCAGTAGTATAGATCGCGGGACTAGCGGGAGGAATGAGCAGTTCTTC,CASSIDRGTSGRNEQFF
.,TRBJ2-1,TRBV6-5,.,TGTGCCAGCAGTGACCAGGGGTATGAGCAGTTCTTC,CASSDQGYEQFF
once,TRBJ2-4,TRBV27,.,TGTGCCAGCAGTTTACAGGGAAGGGCCAAAAACATTCAGTACTTC,CASSLQGRAKNIQYF
.,TRBJ2-1,TRBV9,.,TGTGCCAGCAGCGGGCCTGAGAGGGAACTCAATGAGCAGTTCTTC,CASSGPERELNEQFF
.,TRBJ1-2,TRBV7-8,.,TGTGCCAGCAGCTTACAGGGTACCGGCTACACCTTC,CASSLQGTGYTF
.,TRBJ2-2,TRBV2,.,TGTGCCAGCAGTGGTGCTACAGGGCACGGGGAGCTGTTTTTT,CASSGATGHGELFF
.,TRBJ1-1,TRBV28,.,TGTGCCAGCACCGAGGGATTGATAGCTTTCTTT,CASTEGLIAFF
once,TRBJ1-5,TRBV19,.,TGTGCCAGTAGTGTCGGTCCGTCCGGGGGGATAGAGGGTCAGCCCCAGCATTTT,CASSVGPSGGIEGQPQHF
.,TRBJ2-1,TRBV5-4,TRBD2,TGTGCCAGCAGCTTAAAAATAGCGGGACGCAGGGAGCAGTTCTTC,CASSLKIAGRREQFF
.,TRBJ2-2,TRBV6-1,.,TGTGCCAGCAGAAGACCGGGGGACACCGGGGAGCTGTTTTTT,CASRRPGDTGELFF
.,TRBJ2-7,TRBV10-1,TRBD2,TGCGCCATGACTCCGGGACTAGTGGGGTTCGAGCAGTACTTC,CAMTPGLVGFEQYF
.,TRBJ1-2,TRBV10-3,TRBD1,TGTGCCATCAGTGAAGCACAGGGGGCGGACTATGGCTACACCTTC,CAISEAQGADYGYTF
.,TRBJ2-2,TRBV27,.,TGTGCCAGTAGCGAGTTCGGGGAGCTGTTTTTT,CASSEFGELFF
.,TRBJ2-7,TRBV5-6,TRBD1,TGTGCCAGCAGCGGTGACAGGGAATACTACGAGCAGTACTTC,CASSGDREYYEQYF
.,TRBJ2-4,TRBV30,.,TGTGCCTGGAGTAAAGGTTCTATCAACGGGAACAGTCAGTACTTC,CAWSKGSINGNSQYF
.,TRBJ2-7,TRBV29-1,.,TGCAGCGTTGTTAACAGGGCAAACTCCTACGAGCAGTACTTC,CSVVNRANSYEQYF
.,TRBJ1-1,TRBV18,.,TGTGCCAGCTTCCCCCCGAATACAGCTGAAGCTTTCTTT,CASFPPNTAEAFF
few,TRBJ1-1,TRBV19,TRBD1,TGTGCCAGTAGTACTCCCGGACAGGGGGGAACTGAAGCTTTCTTT,CASSTPGQGGTEAFF